This TCR beta chain is from a study of T cells in Graves' hyperthyroidism and ophthalmopathy. The TCR beta CDR3 regions underwent amplification using RNA transcripts as the source. Initially, a first-round RT-PCR of the TCR CDR3 employed the HTBI primer set. TCRdb re-analysed the multiplex PCR reads in MiXCR, keeping a single row per CDR3 protein. The repertoire includes about 400,000 distinct CDR3 sequences, more than 13% of them detected once, and approximately 29% sits in the top ten. Study findings and constraints: Most expanded thyroid clonotypes above 0.001 also appeared in blood.

Germline-derived CDR1 and CDR2 are LNHDA and SQIVND (reference sequence). There are 13 residues in the CDR3. Trimming took 3 bases from V and 0 from J, leaving 5 bases between them. No ophthalmopathy progression within 18 months constituted stable Graves' hyperthyroidism. The hyperthyroidism was newly diagnosed and had lasted under 2 months; the patients were aged 18 to 65. Clinicians diagnosed patients from clinical symptoms, serum thyroxine and TRAb, thyroid ultrasound and orbital computed tomography. In the case of this clonotype: Its cognate antigen is unknown.

The TCR comes from a woman younger than 45 with Graves' hyperthyroidism. The sequencing input was blood. J is TRBJ2-5 and V is TRBV19; no definite D call. The DNA of the CDR3 is TGTGCCAGTAGTATTAATCACCAAGAGACCCAGTACTTC. It is translated as CASSINHQETQYF.